These T cell receptor beta chains were read from a single sample in a study of T cell repertoires in cytomegalovirus infection. The antigens of these receptors remain unknown. TCRdb reanalysed the reads using MiXCR and keeps one entry per CDR3 protein. The table shows more than 45,000 distinct CDR3 sequences, with over 15% occurring only once. The sequences come from CD8+ T cells from cultured PBMCs, collected from culture after CMV antigen stimulation. The receptors stem from a human donor in good health (CMV status not recorded). Some clones in this sample may be carry-over from other donors' samples. CDR3s leave out the opening cysteine and the closing phenylalanine or tryptophan. The size entry is marked missing in some rows and otherwise reads once, few, many or a size class.

j_call v_call clone_size cdr3_aa
TRBJ1-2 TRBV4-1 . ASSQGQGPHYGYT
TRBJ2-7 TRBV20-1 . SAQMSEPYEQY
TRBJ1-1 TRBV2 . ASKGQWKVMNTEAF
TRBJ1-2 TRBV28 few ASSLWSGDGYT
TRBJ1-5 TRBV12-3/TRBV12-4 . ASSPAGQGNQPQH
TRBJ2-3 TRBV7-3 few ASSLRPLAGYTDTQY
TRBJ2-7 TRBV20-1 . SAGGAGGTEQY
TRBJ1-1 TRBV4-3 few ASSQDTSGPDPPEAF
TRBJ2-1 TRBV7-8 . ASTLGGNEQF
TRBJ1-1 TRBV7-2 . ASSPRRGSLGDTEAF
TRBJ2-1 TRBV7-6 . ASSYRLAGEQF
TRBJ2-7 TRBV7-8 few ASSPPKTPYEQY
TRBJ2-1 TRBV7-8 . ASSETGSSYNEQF
TRBJ1-5 TRBV4-2 few ASSQAGGDHQPQH
TRBJ2-2 TRBV7-3 . ASSRGQGRELF
TRBJ1-2 TRBV4-1 many ASSPHRGNYGYT
TRBJ2-1 TRBV6-1 . ASEGHGSYNEQF
TRBJ2-7 TRBV7-9 few ASSSGEQGPWY
TRBJ1-6 TRBV12-3/TRBV12-4 . ASSLLIYNSPLH
TRBJ2-5 TRBV5-5 few ASSPSTGRETQY
TRBJ2-7 TRBV12-3/TRBV12-4 . ASSPPREGASDEQY
TRBJ2-7 TRBV12-3/TRBV12-4 few ASSFGGGSHEQY
TRBJ2-5 TRBV12-5 . ASGLVQGVVETQY
TRBJ2-5 TRBV27 . ASSFLSEETQY
TRBJ2-7 TRBV10-3 . AISESRPGSRSSYEQY
TRBJ2-1 TRBV6-2/TRBV6-3 . ASLPGQGAAEQF
TRBJ2-1 TRBV7-8 . ASSFSGLAEYNEQF
TRBJ1-1 TRBV6-2/TRBV6-3 . ASSYSTGLNTEAF
TRBJ2-7 TRBV6-6 few ASSYSIGRYEQY
TRBJ1-1 TRBV7-8 . ASSVGAHWLDTEAF
TRBJ1-2 TRBV11-2 . ASSLGDSPYGYT
TRBJ1-3 TRBV7-9 . ASSSDLGNTIY
TRBJ2-2 TRBV4-2 . ASSQDQGTPINTGELF
TRBJ2-5 TRBV28 . ASSFHRGVQTQY
TRBJ2-5 TRBV7-2 few ASTRFGGGQETQY
TRBJ2-1 TRBV7-2 . ASSLGRWDPISYNEQF
TRBJ2-1 TRBV7-9 many ASSQAARLAPYNEQF
TRBJ1-5 TRBV7-2 . ASSLSVGRSNQPQH
TRBJ1-1 TRBV7-9 . ASSLGLGMNTEAF
TRBJ1-5 TRBV6-2/TRBV6-3 few ASSYRGESNQPQH
TRBJ2-1 TRBV6-6 . ASSYAGTASYNEQF